This T cell receptor (beta chain) was observed in a study of response to subunit inactivated influenza vaccine. Regarding the study as a whole: Each seasonal influenza vaccination, the authors suggested, recruits few new T cells.

TCRdb reprocessed the RT-PCR reads via MiXCR and lists one record per CDR3 protein. Seen here are about 620,000 distinct CDR3 sequences, roughly 10% observed once, and the top ten hold roughly a tenth. In the case of this clonotype: Its specificity is unknown.

From germline, CDR1 is LGHNA and CDR2 YSLEER. The CDR3 runs 17 residues. The V and J ends lost 0 bases and 3 bases respectively, with 18 bases between them. This receptor was obtained from a man in his forties or fifties who received an inactivated influenza vaccine. This sequence joins TRBV4-3 and TRBJ2-7, with D possibly being TRBD1 (6 bases). This sample comprised PBMCs from blood, obtained on the day of vaccination. The DNA for the CDR3 is TGCGCCAGCAGCCAAGAGGCTTGGGCAGGGGATTTCTACGAGCAGTACTTC. This codes for CASSQEAWAGDFYEQYF.